The 22 T cell receptor beta chains below all came from one sample that was sequenced in a study of T cell responses to AZD1222 COVID-19 vaccine. Repertoires were generated with immunoSEQ multiplex PCR, while TCRdb's copy carries only in-frame clones and drops some. The data hold about 89,000 clones, with about 90% observed a single time. The sample consisted of peripheral blood, taken on day 0 of MenACWY control vaccination. The receptors were gathered from an adult in good health.

The chain has TRBV10-3 and TRBJ1-3; D is undetermined. The CDR3 length is 16 residues. The germline CDR1 and CDR2 sequences are ENHRY and SYGVKD. Trimming pared 3 bases from V and 1 base from J, leaving 13 bases between. CDR3 protein: CAISDLLAASGNTIYF. The CDR3, as DNA: TGTGCCATCAGTGACCTTCTGGCAGCGTCTGGAAACACCATATATTTT.

Written as DNA, the CDR3 is TGTGCCAGCAGCCAAAGGACAGACTGGTCCTACGAGCAGTACTTC. It yields the protein CASSQRTDWSYEQYF. V and J are TRBV3-1 (or the pseudogene TRBV3-2) and TRBJ2-7, with D perhaps TRBD1 (6 bases). The CDR3 extends over 15 amino acids. Germline assignment: CDR1 LGHDT and CDR2 YNNKEL (reference sequence). V shed 2 bases and J shed 1 base, with 12 bases lying between them.

The V call is TRBV7-8, the J call TRBJ2-7, with D perhaps TRBD1 or TRBD2 (5 bases each). Trimming took 5 bases from V and 5 from J, leaving 22 bases between them. Germline CDR1 SGHVS, CDR2 FQNEAQ. The CDR3 totals 16 residues. The CDR3 protein is CASSQQTLRDPNEQYF. The CDR3 DNA sequence: TGTGCCAGCAGCCAACAGACGTTGAGGGACCCCAACGAGCAGTACTTC.

DNA of the CDR3: TGTGCCAGTAGTATAGATTACGGCGGGACGCAGTATTTT. Residues: CASSIDYGGTQYF. The rearrangement uses TRBV19 and TRBJ2-3, with a tentative D call TRBD2 (5 bases). V was shortened by 0 bases and J by 9 bases, with 10 bases between the two germline ends. CDR3 length: 13 amino acids. The germline V gene encodes CDR1 LNHDA and CDR2 SQIVND (reference sequence).

The chain carries TRBV28 and TRBJ2-1; 8 bases are a match to TRBD2. The CDR3 has 15 residues. Per the germline V gene, CDR1 is MDHEN and CDR2 is SYDVKM. Trimming took 2 bases from V and 6 from J; bases not matched to a gene: 6. This CDR3 reads CASSLQRTSPNEQFF. CDR3 sequence (DNA): TGTGCCAGCAGTTTACAAAGGACTAGCCCCAATGAGCAGTTCTTC.

This chain joins TRBV5-6 and TRBJ1-5; D not resolved. The CDR3 loop spans 14 amino acids. V was cut by 4 bases and J by 3 bases, with 11 bases left in between. Germline assignment: CDR1 SGHDT and CDR2 YYEEEE. The CDR3 sequence: CASSVGRTNQPQHF. The CDR3, as DNA: TGTGCCAGCAGCGTCGGACGGACCAATCAGCCCCAGCATTTT.

DNA of the CDR3: TGTGCCAGCAGCACACAGGCTGGGTATGGCTACACCTTC. This gives the protein CASSTQAGYGYTF. The rearrangement links TRBV3-1 (or the pseudogene TRBV3-2) to TRBJ1-2, with D perhaps TRBD1 (5 bases). In germline, CDR1 is LGHDT, CDR2 YNNKEL (reference sequence). The CDR3 sequence is 13 residues long. Trimming stripped 5 bases from V and 5 bases from J, with 12 bases between.

The V and J genes are TRBV28 and TRBJ1-2, with 8 bases fitting TRBD1. Germline V gene sequence: CDR1 MDHEN, CDR2 SYDVKM. CDR3 size: 12 residues. Trimming at V came to 5 bases and at J to 5 bases, leaving 1 base not matched to a gene. The CDR3: CASSGQGYGYTF. Written as DNA, the CDR3 is TGTGCCAGCAGTGGACAGGGATATGGCTACACCTTC.

The chain couples TRBV2 to TRBJ2-7; D ambiguous. Germline V gives CDR1 SNHLY, CDR2 FYNNEI. The CDR3 is made up of 12 amino acids. Trimming stripped 4 bases from V and 1 base from J, with 5 bases between. The CDR3 region is CASSGYSYEQYF. The CDR3 DNA reads TGTGCCAGCAGTGGTTATTCCTACGAGCAGTACTTC.

The chain links TRBV5-1 to TRBJ2-2; D uncertain. The germline V gene encodes CDR1 SGHRS and CDR2 YFSETQ. V shed 4 bases and J shed 7 bases, with 11 bases lying between them. CDR3 length: 13 amino acids. The CDR3 protein is CASSLPPGGELFF. In DNA form, the CDR3 reads TGCGCCAGCAGCCTCCCCCCCGGCGGGGAGCTGTTTTTT. The variable domain in full, with the rest retrieved from reference TRBV5-1 and TRBJ2-2, is KAGVTQTPRYLIKTRGQQVTLSCSPISGHRSVSWYQQTPGQGLQFLFEYFSETQRNKGNFPGRFSGRQFSNSRSEMNVSTLELGDSALYLCASSLPPGGELFFGEGSRLTVL.

The chain combines TRBV5-1 with TRBJ2-5; D gene uncertain. The CDR3 is 15 residues long. Germline V gives CDR1 SGHRS, CDR2 YFSETQ. Trimming left V 3 bases short and J 1 base short, with 13 bases between. The CDR3 region has the DNA TGCGCCAGCAGCTGGTCCTGGCAGTCCCAAGAGACCCAGTACTTC. Translation: CASSWSWQSQETQYF.

The rearrangement uses TRBV7-9 and TRBJ1-2, with TRBD1 matching 8 bases. The CDR3 loop spans 13 amino acids. Germline assignment: CDR1 SEHNR and CDR2 FQNEAQ (reference sequence). The V gene end was trimmed by 3 bases and the J gene end by 7 bases; junction bases not matched to a gene: 4. CDR3 nucleotides: TGTGCCAGCAGCTTTCAGGGGGCGGGTGGCTACACCTTC. Residues: CASSFQGAGGYTF.

The chain has TRBV27 and TRBJ2-5, with 7 bases that match TRBD1. CDR1 MNHEY and CDR2 SMNVEV come from the germline V gene (reference sequence). V shed 5 bases and J 5 bases; nucleotides not matched to a gene: 8. The CDR3 has 14 residues. The CDR3 reads CASSPGTVWETQYF. CDR3 nucleotides: TGTGCCAGCAGTCCAGGGACAGTTTGGGAGACCCAGTACTTC.

The chain couples TRBV7-8 to TRBJ2-2; 11 bases are shared with TRBD1. V lost 2 bases to trimming and J lost 5 bases; unmatched junction nucleotides: 4. There are 16 residues in the CDR3. The germline V gene encodes CDR1 SGHVS and CDR2 FQNEAQ. The CDR3 is CASSLYGTGGTGELFF. In DNA form, the CDR3 reads TGTGCCAGCAGCTTATATGGGACAGGGGGTACCGGGGAGCTGTTTTTT.

This clone was detected once. This chain's CDR3 is CASSLSYGYEQYF. The CDR3 DNA reads TGTGCCAGCAGTTTATCTTACGGGTATGAGCAGTACTTC. The chain uses TRBV28 and TRBJ2-7; D gene unclear. Trimming took off 1 base at V and 7 bases at J, with 11 bases between the two ends. Germline-derived CDR1 and CDR2 are MDHEN and SYDVKM. This CDR3 contains 13 residues.

This chain joins TRBV7-2 and TRBJ2-3; 8 bases are shared with TRBD2. The V gene end was trimmed by 4 bases and the J gene end by 1 base; junction bases not matched to a gene: 4. The CDR3 covers 15 residues. Germline-derived CDR1 and CDR2 are SGHTA and FQGNSA. The CDR3 sequence: CASSSRGGGTDTQYF. The CDR3 DNA reads as TGTGCCAGCAGCTCCCGGGGGGGAGGCACAGATACGCAGTATTTT.

This clone was recorded only once. The chain joins TRBV18 to TRBJ1-1, with no clear D. Trimming left V 2 bases short and J 0 bases short, with 7 bases between. The CDR3 is 14 amino acids. CDR1 is KGHSH, CDR2 LQKENI, per germline. CDR3 coding DNA: TGTGCCAGCTCACCATCCAGATTGAACACTGAAGCTTTCTTT. Its translation: CASSPSRLNTEAFF.

This clone was detected many times. V and J are TRBV28 and TRBJ1-5, with D perhaps TRBD1 (5 bases). The CDR3 sequence is 14 residues long. Germline V gives CDR1 MDHEN, CDR2 SYDVKM. Deletions cut 8 bases from V and 4 bases from J, with 15 bases between. DNA for the CDR3: TGTGCCAGCGTATCGCTCAGGGTGAATCAGCCCCAGCATTTT. It codes for CASVSLRVNQPQHF.

The chain links TRBV19 to TRBJ2-1, with 11 nucleotides matching TRBD2. This CDR3 spans 15 amino acids. Germline CDR1 and CDR2: LNHDA and SQIVND (reference sequence). V shed 6 bases and J 10 bases; nucleotides not matched to a gene: 11. CDR3 coding DNA: TGTGCCAGTAGCCCACTAGCGGGAGCTAACTACGAGCAGTTCTTC. It specifies CASSPLAGANYEQFF.

V is TRBV19 and J is TRBJ1-6; D may be TRBD1 (6 bases). This CDR3 region has 13 residues. With 5 bases removed from V and 8 bases from J, the gap between germline ends came to 10 bases. Looked up from germline, CDR1 is LNHDA and CDR2 is SQIVND (reference sequence). The CDR3 DNA reads as TGTGCCAGTAGTGCCAACAGGGATTCACCCCTCCACTTT. Protein product: CASSANRDSPLHF.

The chain couples TRBV29-1 to TRBJ1-1, with D maybe TRBD1 (5 bases). The V end was cut by 4 bases, the J end by 4 bases, with 13 bases between. The germline gives CDR1 SQVTM, CDR2 ANQGSEA. The CDR3 totals 13 residues. CDR3: CSVVGEGVTEAFF. In nucleotides, the CDR3 is TGCAGCGTTGTAGGGGAAGGCGTCACTGAAGCTTTCTTT. The whole variable domain, remainder taken from reference TRBV29-1 and TRBJ1-1, is SAVISQKPSRDICQRGTSLTIQCQVDSQVTMMFWYRQQPGQSLTLIATANQGSEATYESGFVIDKFPISRPNLTFSTLTVSNMSPEDSSIYLCSVVGEGVTEAFFGQGTRLTVV.

The J gene is TRBJ1-1, the V gene TRBV2, with a possible D match to TRBD1 (5 bases). The V end lost 4 bases, the J end lost 1 base, and 10 bases lay between the germline ends. Germline CDR1 reads SNHLY; CDR2 reads FYNNEI. This CDR3 region has 14 residues. CDR3 coding DNA: TGTGCCAGCAGTGCTTGGGGCCAGAACACTGAAGCTTTCTTT. Its translation is CASSAWGQNTEAFF.